These T cell receptor beta chains were read from a single sample in a study of blood T cell repertoires in COVID-19. TCRdb's table, derived via immunoSEQ multiplex PCR, lists solely in-frame clones and lacks some. The data contain fewer than 150,000 clones, approximately 88% of them singletons. Sequences were obtained from peripheral blood. The receptor source for this set is a human donor in a cohort sampled during active COVID-19. Each CDR3 is given with its conserved first and last residue. Each record gives: CDR3 length, J gene, clone size, V gene, D gene, CDR3 DNA, CDR3 protein. The D gene is left open where the match is weak. Not all rows give a size; the values are once, few, many and, for expanded clones, a class.

cdr3_length: 13
j_call: TRBJ1-1
clone_size: .
v_call: TRBV27
d_call: .
cdr3_nt: TGTGCCAGCAAAGGGAGGGGGAATCCTGAAGCTTTCTTT
cdr3_aa: CASKGRGNPEAFF

cdr3_length: 13
j_call: TRBJ1-6
clone_size: .
v_call: TRBV28
d_call: .
cdr3_nt: TGTGCCAGCAGCGTGGTCGCGGGTTCACCCCTCCACTTT
cdr3_aa: CASSVVAGSPLHF

cdr3_length: 15
j_call: TRBJ1-1
clone_size: once
v_call: TRBV5-4
d_call: TRBD1
cdr3_nt: TGTGCCAGCAGCTGGCAGGGGGCGCGGGACACTGAAGCTTTCTTT
cdr3_aa: CASSWQGARDTEAFF

cdr3_length: 15
j_call: TRBJ2-1
clone_size: .
v_call: TRBV19
d_call: TRBD2
cdr3_nt: TGTGCCAGTAGTATCGACGGGGGGGCCTACAATGAGCAGTTCTTC
cdr3_aa: CASSIDGGAYNEQFF

cdr3_length: 14
j_call: TRBJ2-7
clone_size: .
v_call: TRBV7-8
d_call: .
cdr3_nt: TGTGCCAGCAGCCCCCCGACAGCCTCCTACGAGCAGTACTTC
cdr3_aa: CASSPPTASYEQYF

cdr3_length: 15
j_call: TRBJ1-2
clone_size: .
v_call: TRBV11-2
d_call: .
cdr3_nt: TGTGCCAGCAGCCCGGGGAGGAGCTACGGTTACGGCTACACCTTC
cdr3_aa: CASSPGRSYGYGYTF

cdr3_length: 16
j_call: TRBJ2-7
clone_size: .
v_call: TRBV13
d_call: .
cdr3_nt: TGTGCCAGCAGCCGCCGGGGACTGCCAGGGTCCTACGAGCAGTACTTC
cdr3_aa: CASSRRGLPGSYEQYF

cdr3_length: 14
j_call: TRBJ1-6
clone_size: .
v_call: TRBV3-1/TRBV3-2
d_call: TRBD1
cdr3_nt: TGTGCCAGCAGCCAAGCACAGGGGAATTCACCCCTCCACTTT
cdr3_aa: CASSQAQGNSPLHF

cdr3_length: 18
j_call: TRBJ2-3
clone_size: .
v_call: TRBV12-2
d_call: .
cdr3_nt: TGTGCAAGTCGCCTCCCAATGACTAGCGGGGGAAGCACAGATACGCAGTATTTT
cdr3_aa: CASRLPMTSGGSTDTQYF

cdr3_length: 14
j_call: TRBJ2-5
clone_size: .
v_call: TRBV2
d_call: TRBD1
cdr3_nt: TGTGCCAGCAGCGCGCAGGGGGTACAAGAGACCCAGTACTTC
cdr3_aa: CASSAQGVQETQYF

cdr3_length: 14
j_call: TRBJ2-2
clone_size: .
v_call: TRBV11-3
d_call: TRBD2
cdr3_nt: TGTGCCAGCAGCTTAGATAGGCGGAGCGGGGAACTGTTTTTT
cdr3_aa: CASSLDRRSGELFF

cdr3_length: 17
j_call: TRBJ1-4
clone_size: .
v_call: TRBV6-2/TRBV6-3
d_call: .
cdr3_nt: TGTGCCAGCAGTTACACGGTTCACTTGGAGGGAGATGAAAAACTGTTTTTT
cdr3_aa: CASSYTVHLEGDEKLFF

cdr3_length: 15
j_call: TRBJ1-5
clone_size: .
v_call: TRBV19
d_call: TRBD1
cdr3_nt: TGTGCCAGTAGAACCGGGACAGGGGGCAATCAGCCCCAGCATTTT
cdr3_aa: CASRTGTGGNQPQHF

cdr3_length: 16
j_call: TRBJ1-5
clone_size: .
v_call: TRBV7-9
d_call: TRBD1
cdr3_nt: TGTGCCAGCAGCTCCGGACAGGGCGGGGGCAATCAGCCCCAGCATTTT
cdr3_aa: CASSSGQGGGNQPQHF

cdr3_length: 14
j_call: TRBJ2-5
clone_size: .
v_call: TRBV19
d_call: TRBD1
cdr3_nt: TGTGCCAGTAGTACAGGGACAGGCCAAGAGACCCAGTACTTC
cdr3_aa: CASSTGTGQETQYF

cdr3_length: 15
j_call: TRBJ2-3
clone_size: .
v_call: TRBV5-5
d_call: TRBD1
cdr3_nt: TGTGCCAGCAGAGACGGACAGGGCTACACAGATACGCAGTATTTT
cdr3_aa: CASRDGQGYTDTQYF

cdr3_length: 14
j_call: TRBJ2-1
clone_size: .
v_call: TRBV7-9
d_call: .
cdr3_nt: TGTGCCAGCAGCTCCGTTATTATTAGGGGTGAGCAGTTCTTC
cdr3_aa: CASSSVIIRGEQFF

cdr3_length: 14
j_call: TRBJ2-3
clone_size: .
v_call: TRBV2
d_call: TRBD1
cdr3_nt: TGTGCCAGCTCGGGACAGGGGAGCACAGATACGCAGTATTTT
cdr3_aa: CASSGQGSTDTQYF

cdr3_length: 14
j_call: TRBJ2-3
clone_size: .
v_call: TRBV13
d_call: .
cdr3_nt: TGTGCCAGCAGCTTAGGTAGTATGGCAGATACGCAGTATTTT
cdr3_aa: CASSLGSMADTQYF

cdr3_length: 17
j_call: TRBJ1-3
clone_size: .
v_call: TRBV4-2
d_call: .
cdr3_nt: TGTGCCAGCAGCCAAGATACTCTGCCAGGGATAGGAAACACCATATATTTT
cdr3_aa: CASSQDTLPGIGNTIYF

cdr3_length: 15
j_call: TRBJ2-5
clone_size: .
v_call: TRBV23-1
d_call: .
cdr3_nt: TGCGCCAGCAGTCAATCGAGAGAGGAAGAAGAGACCCAGTACTTC
cdr3_aa: CASSQSREEEETQYF

cdr3_length: 15
j_call: TRBJ1-5
clone_size: .
v_call: TRBV2
d_call: .
cdr3_nt: TGTGCCAGCAGTAAGGACAGATTTAGCAATCAGCCCCAGCATTTT
cdr3_aa: CASSKDRFSNQPQHF

cdr3_length: 12
j_call: TRBJ2-1
clone_size: .
v_call: TRBV6-2/TRBV6-3
d_call: .
cdr3_nt: TGTGCCAGCAGTCGACAAGACAATGAGCAGTTCTTC
cdr3_aa: CASSRQDNEQFF

cdr3_length: 14
j_call: TRBJ2-5
clone_size: .
v_call: TRBV11-1
d_call: TRBD1
cdr3_nt: TGTGCCAGCAGCCCTGGGACAGTCCAAGAGACCCAGTACTTC
cdr3_aa: CASSPGTVQETQYF

cdr3_length: 14
j_call: TRBJ2-7
clone_size: once
v_call: TRBV19
d_call: TRBD1
cdr3_nt: TGTGCCAGTAGTATAAGCGACAGGGAATACGAGCAGTACTTC
cdr3_aa: CASSISDREYEQYF

cdr3_length: 17
j_call: TRBJ1-1
clone_size: once
v_call: TRBV19
d_call: .
cdr3_nt: TGTGCCAGTAGCATGGTAAGGGGTAGAATGGGGAACACTGAAGCTTTCTTT
cdr3_aa: CASSMVRGRMGNTEAFF